This T cell receptor (beta chain) emerged from a study of blood T cell repertoires in COVID-19. Germline CDR1 and CDR2: SGHTA and FQGNSA. V lost 5 bases to trimming and J lost 8 bases, with 18 bases between them. This CDR3 is built from 15 residues. Generated by immunoSEQ multiplex PCR, the TCRdb table keeps only in-frame clones and is missing some. The table has under 250,000 clones, about 79% seen once. The chain has TRBV7-2 and TRBJ1-4; no definite D call. The sequencing input was peripheral blood. This TCR was recovered from an elderly man with acute or convalescent COVID-19. The CDR3: CASSPSRSPEEKLFF. The CDR3 DNA is TGTGCCAGCAGCCCCAGCCGGTCACCGGAGGAAAAACTGTTTTTT.